This is a list of T cell receptor beta chains from one sample in a study of T-cell memory formation after mild COVID-19. TCRdb passed the 5' RACE reads through MiXCR, listing each CDR3 protein once. The sample lists 65,000 to 90,000 distinct CDR3 sequences; approximately 15% were seen once. Material for sequencing was PBMCs or a T cell subset sorted from them (not recorded which). Every receptor here comes from an adult woman who had mild COVID-19 (a few samples of this study predate the infection). Cell type and time point are not known. The CDR3 runs from the conserved cysteine through the conserved F or W. D genes are given only for firm matches. Size is stated for part of the rows, as once, few or many counts, or as a class when the clone is expanded.

CDR3aa | CDR3nt | v_gene | d_gene | abundance | j_gene
CASGPGLAASYEQYF | TGTGCTAGTGGTCCCGGACTAGCCGCCTCCTACGAGCAGTACTTC | TRBV12-5 | TRBD2 | - | TRBJ2-7
CAWSDGTSGTEQFF | TGTGCCTGGAGCGACGGGACTAGCGGGACTGAGCAGTTCTTC | TRBV30 | TRBD2 | few | TRBJ2-1
CASSLTGGGFYEQYF | TGCGCCAGCAGCCTCACAGGGGGAGGGTTCTACGAGCAGTACTTC | TRBV5-1 | - | - | TRBJ2-7
CSVGEGTYEQYF | TGCAGCGTTGGTGAAGGAACCTACGAGCAGTACTTC | TRBV29-1 | - | few | TRBJ2-7
CASSSGFADTQYF | TGTGCCAGCAGTTCAGGGTTCGCAGATACGCAGTATTTT | TRBV6-2/TRBV6-3 | - | - | TRBJ2-3
CSVEGIGEQYF | TGCAGCGTTGAGGGCATAGGCGAGCAGTACTTC | TRBV29-1 | - | - | TRBJ2-7
CASSPLGAGSVTDTQYF | TGCGCCAGCAGCCCCCTTGGTGCGGGGTCGGTCACAGATACGCAGTATTTT | TRBV5-1 | - | once | TRBJ2-3
CAINPTGPGTGELFF | TGTGCCATCAACCCAACAGGGCCGGGAACCGGGGAGCTGTTTTTT | TRBV10-3 | - | few | TRBJ2-2
CASSLGKHEQFF | TGTGCCAGCAGCTTAGGAAAGCATGAGCAGTTCTTC | TRBV7-9 | - | few | TRBJ2-1
CASSLWGTRTYF | TGTGCCAGCAGTTTATGGGGGACTAGAACCTACTTC | TRBV12-3/TRBV12-4 | TRBD2 | - | TRBJ2-7
CAREEAGELFF | TGTGCCCGGGAGGAGGCCGGGGAGCTGTTTTTT | TRBV30 | TRBD2 | few | TRBJ2-2
CASSLGISLWDEQFF | TGTGCCAGCAGCTTGGGGATTAGCCTCTGGGATGAGCAGTTCTTC | TRBV5-6 | - | few | TRBJ2-1
CATSTLEGREETQYF | TGTGCCACCAGCACCCTCGAAGGCAGGGAAGAGACCCAGTACTTC | TRBV15 | - | - | TRBJ2-5
CAIRSNTGELFF | TGTGCCATCAGGTCGAACACCGGGGAGCTGTTTTTT | TRBV10-3 | - | - | TRBJ2-2
CASSLNLGEATGELFF | TGTGCCAGCAGCTTAAATCTGGGAGAGGCCACCGGGGAGCTGTTTTTT | TRBV7-3 | - | - | TRBJ2-2
CASSLYGGSIYEQYF | TGTGCCAGCAGTTTATATGGAGGGTCGATCTATGAGCAGTACTTC | TRBV27 | - | many | TRBJ2-7
CASSLVQLAGDEGEQYF | TGTGCCAGCAGCTTAGTACAACTAGCGGGGGACGAGGGAGAGCAGTATTTT | TRBV7-2 | TRBD2 | few | TRBJ2-3
CASIRKGLASSYEQYF | TGTGCCAGCATCCGCAAAGGACTTGCTAGCTCCTACGAGCAGTACTTC | TRBV5-6 | - | - | TRBJ2-7
CSERLAEGNQETQYF | TGCAGCGAAAGACTAGCGGAGGGGAACCAAGAGACCCAGTACTTC | TRBV29-1 | TRBD2 | - | TRBJ2-5
CASSPGTVLGEQYF | TGTGCCAGCAGCCCCGGGACAGTCCTCGGCGAGCAGTACTTC | TRBV21-1 | - | few | TRBJ2-7
CASSETLLAGGFYEQYF | TGTGCCAGCAGCGAAACCCTACTAGCGGGGGGATTTTACGAGCAGTACTTC | TRBV7-6 | TRBD2 | few | TRBJ2-7
CASSVGTGTYNEQFF | TGTGCCAGCAGCGTCGGGACAGGAACCTACAATGAGCAGTTCTTC | TRBV9 | TRBD1 | - | TRBJ2-1
CASGEGILDTQYF | TGCGCCAGCGGGGAAGGAATTCTCGATACGCAGTATTTT | TRBV5-1 | - | many | TRBJ2-3
CASRRSGSSYNEQFF | TGCGCCAGCAGACGCAGCGGAAGCTCCTACAATGAGCAGTTCTTC | TRBV4-3 | - | few | TRBJ2-1
CASRSPGQGVYNEQFF | TGTGCCAGCAGGTCCCCGGGACAGGGAGTATACAATGAGCAGTTCTTC | TRBV7-9 | TRBD1 | - | TRBJ2-1
CASSYPWDNRGTEAFF | TGTGCCAGCAGCTATCCCTGGGACAACCGGGGAACTGAAGCTTTCTTT | TRBV7-9 | - | - | TRBJ1-1
CASSLVGTHYSTDTQYF | TGTGCCAGCAGTTTAGTAGGGACCCATTACAGCACAGATACGCAGTATTTT | TRBV27 | - | many | TRBJ2-3
CASSQDGDLAEQFF | TGTGCCAGCAGCCAAGATGGGGATTTGGCGGAGCAGTTCTTC | TRBV4-2 | - | few | TRBJ2-1